Listed below are T cell receptor beta chains from one sample, sequenced in a study of cytomegalovirus exposure and HLA in healthy donors. The protocol was immunoSEQ multiplex PCR, while the TCRdb copy is restricted to in-frame clones and leaves out a portion. The sample consists of roughly 130,000 clones, around 8.5% of them appearing once. Sequencing was performed on PBMCs. The receptor source for this set is a man aged 35 to 55 in good health and CMV-seronegative. CDR3s include the opening cysteine and the closing phenylalanine or tryptophan. The D gene is left open where the match is weak. Clone size, where shown, is once, few, many, or a class for clones that have expanded.

j_call v_call d_call clone_size cdr3_aa cdr3_nt
TRBJ1-3 TRBV7-2 - - CASSLGSGLGNTIYF TGTGCCAGCAGCTTAGGATCAGGGTTAGGAAACACCATATATTTT
TRBJ1-2 TRBV4-2 - - CASSQEGGTNYGYTF TGTGCCAGCAGCCAAGAGGGCGGGACTAACTATGGCTACACCTTC
TRBJ1-6 TRBV9 - - CASSVGSSYNSPLHF TGTGCCAGCAGCGTAGGGAGTTCCTATAATTCACCCCTCCACTTT
TRBJ2-3 TRBV30 - - CACVGGGAQYF TGTGCCTGCGTCGGAGGGGGGGCGCAGTATTTT
TRBJ1-3 TRBV4-1 - - CASSRSQATNSGNTIYF TGCGCCAGCAGCCGATCACAGGCTACGAACTCTGGAAACACCATATATTTT
TRBJ2-5 TRBV19 TRBD1 - CASSLRQGEETQYF TGTGCCAGTAGTCTACGGCAGGGGGAAGAGACCCAGTACTTC
TRBJ1-2 TRBV10-3 - - CAISDERGLGYGYTF TGTGCCATCAGTGACGAAAGGGGGTTAGGGTATGGCTACACCTTC
TRBJ1-4 TRBV4-2 TRBD1 - CASSPGQINEELFF TGTGCCAGCAGCCCGGGACAGATTAATGAAGAACTGTTTTTT
TRBJ1-1 TRBV5-1 TRBD1 - CASSFRDRGQNTEAFF TGCGCCAGCAGCTTCCGGGACAGGGGGCAGAACACTGAAGCTTTCTTT
TRBJ1-2 TRBV27 TRBD1 few CASSQGQAGGYTF TGTGCCAGCAGTCAAGGACAGGCCGGGGGCTACACCTTC
TRBJ1-1 TRBV7-9 - - CASSYSPLFDRPMNTEAFF TGTGCCAGCAGCTACTCCCCCCTCTTTGACAGGCCAATGAACACTGAAGCTTTCTTT
TRBJ2-2 TRBV25-1 - - CASRDSSNTGELFF TGTGCCAGCAGGGACAGCTCGAACACCGGGGAGCTGTTTTTT
TRBJ2-5 TRBV12-1 - few CASSPGQPTTKKETQYF TGTGCCAGCAGCCCCGGACAGCCGACGACTAAGAAAGAGACCCAGTACTTC
TRBJ2-3 TRBV5-1 TRBD2 - CASRPPSGGLDTQYF TGCGCCAGCAGGCCCCCAAGCGGGGGCTTAGATACGCAGTATTTT
TRBJ1-1 TRBV10-1 - few CASSEREGSRKSMNTEAFF TGCGCCAGCAGTGAGAGGGAGGGCTCCCGGAAAAGTATGAACACTGAAGCTTTCTTT
TRBJ2-7 TRBV5-1 TRBD1 - CASSLRVTGNYEQYF TGCGCCAGCAGCTTGAGGGTGACAGGGAACTACGAGCAGTACTTC
TRBJ1-2 TRBV2 - - CASSVQGPYGYTF TGTGCCAGCAGTGTTCAGGGGCCCTATGGCTACACCTTC
TRBJ2-1 TRBV4-3 - few CASSSLIGNEQFF TGCGCCAGCAGCTCACTTATTGGCAATGAGCAGTTCTTC
TRBJ1-4 TRBV2 TRBD1 - CASGQGPSNEKLFF TGTGCCAGCGGACAGGGGCCCTCGAATGAAAAACTGTTTTTT